This T cell receptor (beta chain) was obtained from a study of blood T cell repertoires in COVID-19. Study context: The United States, Italy and Spain supplied acute and convalescent COVID-19 samples.

Profiling relied on immunoSEQ multiplex PCR, and the TCRdb table lists in-frame clones only, not all of them. The sample yields under 300,000 clones, over 75% seen once. CDR3 size: 16 residues. The TCR was taken from a woman between 25 and 40 years old with acute or convalescent COVID-19. The V gene is TRBV21-1, the J gene TRBJ1-6; TRBD1, as called in the table, went unchecked against the DNA. TRBV21-1 is assigned pseudogene status. Source material: peripheral blood. This CDR3 is CASSKARQGIHSPLHF. The CDR3 DNA is TGTGCCAGCAGCAAAGCCCGACAGGGAATACATTCACCCCTCCACTTT.